This is a list of T cell receptor beta chains from one sample in a study of blood T cell repertoires in COVID-19. TCRdb's table, derived via immunoSEQ multiplex PCR, lists solely in-frame clones and lacks some. Found here are hundreds of thousands of clones, 70% to 90% of them singletons; the top ten hold more than 3%. Sequencing was performed on peripheral blood. Source of these receptors: a woman between 50 and 59 years old with active or convalescent COVID-19. Both conserved end residues are part of each CDR3. The order of the fields is CDR3 DNA, CDR3 protein, D gene, clone size, V gene, J gene. A D gene is named only where the DNA matches it firmly. Rows may omit the clone size; those that give it use once, few, many or a size class.

CDR3 DNA: TGTGCCAGCAGCTTAGGACGGGAGAGGGCAACCTTGGAACGTTATGAGCAGTTCTTC
CDR3 protein: CASSLGRERATLERYEQFF
D gene: NA
clone size: NA
V gene: TRBV5-8
J gene: TRBJ2-1

CDR3 DNA: TGTGCCAGTAGTATGACAGGGAATGACTATGGCTACACCTTC
CDR3 protein: CASSMTGNDYGYTF
D gene: TRBD1
clone size: NA
V gene: TRBV19
J gene: TRBJ1-2

CDR3 DNA: TGTGCCAGCAGCTTGGGGAGGTCTAGCGGGGGGTTAGCCTACGAGCAGTACTTC
CDR3 protein: CASSLGRSSGGLAYEQYF
D gene: TRBD2
clone size: NA
V gene: TRBV5-4
J gene: TRBJ2-7

CDR3 DNA: TGTGCCAGCAGCTTAGTAGGGACAGGGAACACTGAAGCTTTCTTT
CDR3 protein: CASSLVGTGNTEAFF
D gene: TRBD1
clone size: NA
V gene: TRBV7-2
J gene: TRBJ1-1

CDR3 DNA: TGTGCCAGTAAATCCGCTCAGGGCTACAATGAGCAGTTCTTC
CDR3 protein: CASKSAQGYNEQFF
D gene: NA
clone size: NA
V gene: TRBV19
J gene: TRBJ2-1

CDR3 DNA: TGTGCCAGCAGTAGCGGGGAGGGTGTTTGGAATTCACCCCTCCACTTT
CDR3 protein: CASSSGEGVWNSPLHF
D gene: NA
clone size: NA
V gene: TRBV27
J gene: TRBJ1-6

CDR3 DNA: TGTGCCAGCAGTGACTCGGGAGACAATGATTCACCCCTCCACTTT
CDR3 protein: CASSDSGDNDSPLHF
D gene: NA
clone size: few
V gene: TRBV6-4
J gene: TRBJ1-6

CDR3 DNA: TGTGCCAGCAGCCTCGGGGGGATGGGGGGCCCCACAGATACGCAGTATTTT
CDR3 protein: CASSLGGMGGPTDTQYF
D gene: NA
clone size: NA
V gene: TRBV6-2/TRBV6-3
J gene: TRBJ2-3

CDR3 DNA: TGTGCCAGCAGTGAAGAGTTTCAGGGCTCCTATAATTCACCCCTCCACTTT
CDR3 protein: CASSEEFQGSYNSPLHF
D gene: NA
clone size: once
V gene: TRBV6-1
J gene: TRBJ1-6

CDR3 DNA: TGTGCCAGCAGCCCCCTGCTAGGTCGGAATGAGCAGTTCTTC
CDR3 protein: CASSPLLGRNEQFF
D gene: NA
clone size: NA
V gene: TRBV4-2
J gene: TRBJ2-1

CDR3 DNA: TGTGCCAGCAGCTTACCCCGGGAAAGCACAGATACGCAGTATTTT
CDR3 protein: CASSLPRESTDTQYF
D gene: NA
clone size: once
V gene: TRBV7-9
J gene: TRBJ2-3

CDR3 DNA: TGTGCCAGCAGCTTAGCAGAGCAGGGGGGACAGCCCCAGCATTTT
CDR3 protein: CASSLAEQGGQPQHF
D gene: TRBD1
clone size: NA
V gene: TRBV7-6
J gene: TRBJ1-5

CDR3 DNA: TGTGCCAGCAGTTCAACAGGACTAGGGGGCAATGAGCAGTTCTTC
CDR3 protein: CASSSTGLGGNEQFF
D gene: NA
clone size: NA
V gene: TRBV28
J gene: TRBJ2-1

CDR3 DNA: TGTGCCAGCAGCTTGGTGGGCAGGGGAACAGATACGCAGTATTTT
CDR3 protein: CASSLVGRGTDTQYF
D gene: NA
clone size: NA
V gene: TRBV5-6
J gene: TRBJ2-3

CDR3 DNA: TGCAGCGTTGAAGACACGGGAGGGCCTGCAGAGACCCAGTACTTC
CDR3 protein: CSVEDTGGPAETQYF
D gene: TRBD2
clone size: NA
V gene: TRBV29-1
J gene: TRBJ2-5

CDR3 DNA: TGCAGTGCTAGTACCCGACGAGGGGAGACCCAGTACTTC
CDR3 protein: CSASTRRGETQYF
D gene: NA
clone size: once
V gene: TRBV20-1
J gene: TRBJ2-5

CDR3 DNA: TGTGCCAGCAGTGTGGGGAGGGGGGCAACTAATGAAAAACTGTTTTTT
CDR3 protein: CASSVGRGATNEKLFF
D gene: NA
clone size: NA
V gene: TRBV2
J gene: TRBJ1-4

CDR3 DNA: TGTGCCACCAGCAGAGTACAGGGGTTCACTGAAGCTTTCTTT
CDR3 protein: CATSRVQGFTEAFF
D gene: TRBD1
clone size: once
V gene: TRBV15
J gene: TRBJ1-1

CDR3 DNA: TGTGCCAGCAGCCTTTCAGGGGGAATCCACGAGCAGTACTTC
CDR3 protein: CASSLSGGIHEQYF
D gene: TRBD1
clone size: NA
V gene: TRBV3-1/TRBV3-2
J gene: TRBJ2-7

CDR3 DNA: TGTGCCAGCAGCGTTAGCGGGAGGGCCGGAAATGAGCAGTTCTTC
CDR3 protein: CASSVSGRAGNEQFF
D gene: TRBD2
clone size: NA
V gene: TRBV7-3
J gene: TRBJ2-1

CDR3 DNA: TGTGCCAGCAGCCCTGCGGGGGGTAATTCACCCCTCCACTTT
CDR3 protein: CASSPAGGNSPLHF
D gene: NA
clone size: once
V gene: TRBV5-6
J gene: TRBJ1-6

CDR3 DNA: TGTGCCAGTAGTCTACAGGGGGCAGCTACCGGGGAGCTGTTTTTT
CDR3 protein: CASSLQGAATGELFF
D gene: TRBD1
clone size: NA
V gene: TRBV19
J gene: TRBJ2-2

CDR3 DNA: TGTGCCAGCAGTCCCCGGACTAGCGGGAAACTTTACGAGCAGTACTTC
CDR3 protein: CASSPRTSGKLYEQYF
D gene: TRBD2
clone size: NA
V gene: TRBV27
J gene: TRBJ2-7

CDR3 DNA: TGTGCCAGCAGTGAATTTCTAGGAGATACGCAGTATTTT
CDR3 protein: CASSEFLGDTQYF
D gene: NA
clone size: NA
V gene: TRBV2
J gene: TRBJ2-3

CDR3 DNA: TGTGCCAGTCGGACAGGGGGCGGCTATGGCTACACCTTC
CDR3 protein: CASRTGGGYGYTF
D gene: TRBD1
clone size: NA
V gene: TRBV19
J gene: TRBJ1-2

CDR3 DNA: TGTGCCAGCACCACACAGGGAAAGGAAAACGAGCAGTACTTC
CDR3 protein: CASTTQGKENEQYF
D gene: NA
clone size: once
V gene: TRBV5-4
J gene: TRBJ2-7

CDR3 DNA: TGTGCCAGCAGTTTAAAGGCTAGACCCCAAGAGACCCAGTACTTC
CDR3 protein: CASSLKARPQETQYF
D gene: NA
clone size: NA
V gene: TRBV28
J gene: TRBJ2-5

CDR3 DNA: TGTGCCAGCAGCTTCGGGACAGAGTATGGCTACACCTTC
CDR3 protein: CASSFGTEYGYTF
D gene: TRBD1
clone size: NA
V gene: TRBV5-4
J gene: TRBJ1-2

CDR3 DNA: TGTGCCAGCAGCGTCAGAGGATCAACTAATGAAAAACTGTTTTTT
CDR3 protein: CASSVRGSTNEKLFF
D gene: NA
clone size: NA
V gene: TRBV9
J gene: TRBJ1-4

CDR3 DNA: TGTGCCAGCAGTTATTTTTTCGGGGAGAACACTGAAGCTTTCTTT
CDR3 protein: CASSYFFGENTEAFF
D gene: NA
clone size: NA
V gene: TRBV6-5
J gene: TRBJ1-1

CDR3 DNA: TGCGCCACCACGAGAACAGGGGGCGCAAGCAATCAGCCCCAGCATTTT
CDR3 protein: CATTRTGGASNQPQHF
D gene: TRBD1
clone size: NA
V gene: TRBV10-2
J gene: TRBJ1-5

CDR3 DNA: TGTGCCAGCAGCCGTACTAGCGGGCCATACAATGAGCAGTTCTTC
CDR3 protein: CASSRTSGPYNEQFF
D gene: TRBD2
clone size: NA
V gene: TRBV27
J gene: TRBJ2-1

CDR3 DNA: TGTGCCAGCAGCTTGTACGGGACAGGGATCTACGAGCAGTACTTC
CDR3 protein: CASSLYGTGIYEQYF
D gene: TRBD1
clone size: NA
V gene: TRBV9
J gene: TRBJ2-7

CDR3 DNA: TGTGCCATCAGGCTAGCGGGAGGTTTACCCTACGAGCAGTACTTC
CDR3 protein: CAIRLAGGLPYEQYF
D gene: TRBD2
clone size: NA
V gene: TRBV10-3
J gene: TRBJ2-7

CDR3 DNA: TGTGCCAGCTCACCAGGGCAGGGGGGCAACTATGGCTACACCTTC
CDR3 protein: CASSPGQGGNYGYTF
D gene: TRBD1
clone size: NA
V gene: TRBV18
J gene: TRBJ1-2

CDR3 DNA: TGTGCCACCAGTGGCCGGGGAGGGGCGAACACTGAAGCTTTCTTT
CDR3 protein: CATSGRGGANTEAFF
D gene: NA
clone size: NA
V gene: TRBV24-1
J gene: TRBJ1-1

CDR3 DNA: TGTGCCAGCAGTGAAGTAAGAGCGGTCAACTACAATGAGCAGTTCTTC
CDR3 protein: CASSEVRAVNYNEQFF
D gene: NA
clone size: NA
V gene: TRBV2
J gene: TRBJ2-1

CDR3 DNA: TGTGCCTGGACCGGCGGGAGGGGCAATGAGCAGTTCTTC
CDR3 protein: CAWTGGRGNEQFF
D gene: TRBD2
clone size: NA
V gene: TRBV30
J gene: TRBJ2-1

CDR3 DNA: TGTGCCAGCAGTCCCCCGACAGGGCCAGAGACCCAGTACTTC
CDR3 protein: CASSPPTGPETQYF
D gene: TRBD1
clone size: NA
V gene: TRBV28
J gene: TRBJ2-5